The clone carrying this T cell receptor beta chain was seen at least ten times. Between the trimmed V and J ends, which lost 1 base and 5 bases, there was a span of 8 bases. The CDR3 has 14 residues. Germline V CDR1 and CDR2: KGHDR, SFDVKD. The entry originates in a study of identical twins. TCRdb analysed the 5' RACE reads with MiXCR anew, one entry per CDR3 protein. The top ten hold about 1% of the sample, which has roughly 470,000 distinct CDR3 sequences, approximately 14% seen once. The same data also contributed to another study, on yellow fever vaccine responses in identical twins.

The clonotype was recovered from a woman younger than 35 in good health. This chain connects TRBV24-1 to TRBJ1-5; D unresolved. Material for sequencing was CD4+ T cells sorted from blood. The CDR3 is CATSDFENDQPQHF. The DNA for the CDR3 is TGTGCCACCAGTGATTTCGAGAACGATCAGCCCCAGCATTTT.